This T cell receptor (beta chain) was identified in a study of blood T cell repertoires in COVID-19. The wider study: Samples of COVID-19 (acute and convalescent) were obtained from the United States, Italy and Spain. T cells, B-cell-depleted T cells, or PBMCs provided the cDNA or gDNA that served as material.

Which cohort a participant joined came from the clinical history participants gave. Method: immunoSEQ multiplex PCR; TCRdb's copy keeps in-frame clones and lacks some. Altogether around 310,000 clones are present, about nine tenths being singletons, with the ten largest covering about 9.5%. The sample was PBMCs or T cells enriched from blood (not recorded which). The receptor was isolated from a woman between 40 and 55 years old who had recovered from COVID-19.

The CDR3 loop reads CASSLLGQGPTDTQYF. CDR3 in DNA: TGCGCCAGCAGCTTACTGGGACAGGGGCCCACAGATACGCAGTATTTT. The rearrangement uses TRBV5-1 and TRBJ2-3; TRBD1 aligns across 10 bases. V was clipped by 2 bases and J by 2 bases; unmatched bases: 5. Per germline, CDR1 SGHRS and CDR2 YFSETQ. This CDR3 contains 16 residues.